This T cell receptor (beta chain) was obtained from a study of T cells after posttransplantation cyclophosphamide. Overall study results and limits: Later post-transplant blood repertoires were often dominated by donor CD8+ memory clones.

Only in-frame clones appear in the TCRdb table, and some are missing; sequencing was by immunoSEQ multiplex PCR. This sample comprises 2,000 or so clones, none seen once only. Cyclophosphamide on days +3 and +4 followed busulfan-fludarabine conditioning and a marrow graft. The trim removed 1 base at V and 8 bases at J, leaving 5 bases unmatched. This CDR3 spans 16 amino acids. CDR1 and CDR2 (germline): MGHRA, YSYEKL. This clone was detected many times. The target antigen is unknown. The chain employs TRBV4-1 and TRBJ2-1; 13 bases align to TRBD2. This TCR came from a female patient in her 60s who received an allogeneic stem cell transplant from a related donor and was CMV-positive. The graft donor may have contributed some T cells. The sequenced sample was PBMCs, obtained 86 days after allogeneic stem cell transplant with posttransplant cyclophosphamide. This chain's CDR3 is CASSQVLAGGPYEQFF. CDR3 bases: TGCGCCAGCAGCCAAGTACTAGCGGGAGGGCCGTATGAGCAGTTCTTC.